The next 8 T cell receptor beta chains were all read from a single sample in a study of blood T cell repertoires in COVID-19. Repertoires were generated with immunoSEQ multiplex PCR, while TCRdb's copy carries only in-frame clones and drops some. The sample holds around 480,000 clones, about 91% seen once. Sample: peripheral blood. These receptors all come from a woman aged 45 to 65 with COVID-19, enrolled during active disease.

The genes are TRBV3-1 (or the pseudogene TRBV3-2) and TRBJ2-1, with a weak D call TRBD2 (5 bases). Trimming removed 4 bases from V and 10 bases from J, with 20 bases in between. The CDR3 has 15 residues. CDR1 is LGHDT and CDR2 is YNNKEL in the germline V gene (reference sequence). CDR3 in amino acids: CASSPTTSPRGEQFF. CDR3 DNA sequence: TGTGCCAGCAGCCCCACTACGAGCCCTCGAGGGGAGCAGTTCTTC.

The V gene is TRBV13, the J gene TRBJ2-5; TRBD2 matches 7 bases. CDR1 and CDR2 from the germline V gene are PRHDT and FYEKMQ (reference sequence). The length of the CDR3 is 14 residues. Trimming cost V 5 bases and J 5 bases; bases outside gene matches: 8. The CDR3 loop reads CASSPRGGVETQYF. The DNA of the CDR3 is TGTGCCAGCAGCCCTCGGGGAGGGGTTGAGACCCAGTACTTC.

The V gene is TRBV4-1, the J gene TRBJ1-5; D call uncertain. The length of the CDR3 is 15 residues. Germline CDR1 reads MGHRA; CDR2 reads YSYEKL. With 0 bases removed from V and 7 bases from J, the gap between germline ends came to 13 bases. In DNA form, the CDR3 reads TGCGCCAGCAGCCAAGATGAAGAGAGCAGGCAGCCCCAGCATTTT. It yields the protein CASSQDEESRQPQHF.

The genes are TRBV28 and TRBJ1-1; D may be TRBD1 (6 bases). CDR1 and CDR2 from the germline V gene are MDHEN and SYDVKM. V dropped 2 bases and J dropped 5 bases, with 12 bases sitting between them. The CDR3 consists of 14 residues. CDR3 sequence reads: CASSLQTGWTEAFF. CDR3 bases: TGTGCCAGCAGTTTACAAACAGGGTGGACTGAAGCTTTCTTT.

The V and J genes are TRBV6-5 and TRBJ2-5; 9 nucleotides align to TRBD1. In germline, CDR1 is MNHEY, CDR2 SVGAGI. J lost 3 bases, V lost 0 bases, and 2 bases had no gene match. The CDR3 runs to 15 residues. The CDR3 DNA follows: TGTGCCAGCAGTTACTCGGGGACAGGGAAAGAGACCCAGTACTTC. This encodes CASSYSGTGKETQYF.

The CDR3 here is CASSRNTGATANTEAFF. The CDR3 region has the DNA TGTGCCAGCTCACGCAACACAGGGGCCACAGCGAACACTGAAGCTTTCTTT. The rearrangement links TRBV18 to TRBJ1-1; TRBD1 agrees at 7 bases. The junction had 12 bases not matched to a gene; V was cut back by 4 bases and J by 1 base. The CDR3 consists of 17 residues. Germline V gene lookup returns CDR1 KGHSH and CDR2 LQKENI.

CDR3 residues: CASSIVAGLENQPQHF. The CDR3 DNA is TGTGCCAGTAGTATAGTTGCGGGTCTGGAGAATCAGCCCCAGCATTTT. The gene calls are TRBV19 and TRBJ1-5, with D unclear. The CDR3 covers 16 residues. The V and J ends lost 1 base and 4 bases respectively, with 14 bases between them. CDR1 is LNHDA and CDR2 is SQIVND in the germline V gene (reference sequence).

The table lists this clone with a count of one. This chain links TRBV19 with TRBJ1-6; a weak D match, TRBD1 (6 bases). V was shortened by 3 bases and J by 7 bases, with 19 bases between the two germline ends. The germline V gene has CDR1 LNHDA and CDR2 SQIVND (reference sequence). This CDR3 is built from 17 residues. CDR3 sequence (DNA): TGTGCCAGTAGTATCGGAGGAGGGGGGGGGCGGAATTCACCCCTCCACTTT. It specifies CASSIGGGGGRNSPLHF.